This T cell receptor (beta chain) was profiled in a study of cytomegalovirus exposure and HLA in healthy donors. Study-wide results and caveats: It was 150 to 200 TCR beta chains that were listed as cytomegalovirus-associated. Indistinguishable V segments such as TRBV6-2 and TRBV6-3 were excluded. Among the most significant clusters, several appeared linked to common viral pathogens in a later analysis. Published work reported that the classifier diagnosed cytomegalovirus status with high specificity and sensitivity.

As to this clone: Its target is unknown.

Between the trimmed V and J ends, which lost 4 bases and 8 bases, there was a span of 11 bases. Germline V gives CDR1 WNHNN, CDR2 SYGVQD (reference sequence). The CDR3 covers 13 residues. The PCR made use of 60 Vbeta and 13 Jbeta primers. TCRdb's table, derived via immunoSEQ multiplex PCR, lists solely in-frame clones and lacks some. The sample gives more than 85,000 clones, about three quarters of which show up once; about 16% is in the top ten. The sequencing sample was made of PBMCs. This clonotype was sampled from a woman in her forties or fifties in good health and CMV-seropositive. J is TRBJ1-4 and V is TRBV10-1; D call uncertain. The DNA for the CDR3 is TGCGCCAGCAGTGCCGGGGAACTAGAAAAACTGTTTTTT. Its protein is CASSAGELEKLFF.